The 26 T cell receptor beta chains below were found in one sample sequenced in a study of blood T cell repertoires in COVID-19. Measured with immunoSEQ multiplex PCR; TCRdb has only the in-frame clones, and not every one. The table records fewer than 250,000 clones, roughly 80% of them present only once. The sequenced sample consisted of peripheral blood. The receptors originated from a woman aged 65 to 85 with acute or convalescent COVID-19.

This chain uses TRBV19 with TRBJ2-7; D is perhaps TRBD2 (6 bases). CDR1 LNHDA and CDR2 SQIVND come from the germline V gene (reference sequence). CDR3 size: 16 residues. The V end lost 5 bases, the J end lost 2 bases, and 19 bases lay between the germline ends. The CDR3 reads CASSETGTPGAYEQYF. The DNA for the CDR3 is TGTGCCAGTAGTGAGACCGGGACTCCGGGCGCCTACGAGCAGTACTTC.

The rearrangement uses TRBV10-3 and TRBJ1-6, with 10 bases identical to TRBD1. The germline CDR1 and CDR2 sequences are ENHRY and SYGVKD. V shed 0 bases and J 10 bases; nucleotides not matched to a gene: 3. This CDR3 region has 15 residues. CDR3 bases: TGTGCCATCAGTGAGTCTGGGACAGGGGAATCACCCCTCCACTTT. Residues: CAISESGTGESPLHF.

A few counts support this clone. This chain links TRBV15 with TRBJ1-3; 8 nucleotides match TRBD1. Trimming took 3 bases from V and 6 from J; bases not matched to a gene: 7. This CDR3 region has 15 residues. CDR1 is LNHNV, CDR2 YYDKDF, per germline (reference sequence). The CDR3 loop is CATSSGRQGPNTIYF. The CDR3 DNA sequence: TGTGCCACCAGCAGCGGTCGACAGGGGCCAAACACCATATATTTT. The complete variable domain, with remaining parts taken from reference TRBV15 and TRBJ1-3, reads DAMVIQNPRYQVTQFGKPVTLSCSQTLNHNVMYWYQQKSSQAPKLLFHYYDKDFNNEADTPDNFQSRRPNTSFCFLDIRSPGLGDTAMYLCATSSGRQGPNTIYFGEGSWLTVV.

The chain recombines TRBV4-2 with TRBJ1-4; D is undetermined. The CDR3 spans 15 residues. Trimming took 4 bases from V and 8 from J, leaving 17 bases between them. Germline values: CDR1 LGHNA, CDR2 YNFKEQ. The CDR3 reads CASSLRRGDGEKLFF. The CDR3 coding sequence is TGTGCCAGCAGCCTCCGTCGGGGAGATGGGGAAAAACTGTTTTTT.

The rearrangement links TRBV2 to TRBJ1-1; D perhaps matches TRBD1 (5 bases). V was cut by 6 bases and J by 0 bases, with 14 bases left in between. This CDR3 has 15 residues. The germline V gene has CDR1 SNHLY and CDR2 FYNNEI. The CDR3 nucleotides are TGTGCCAGCAGCGCCTTCGACAGTCTGAACACTGAAGCTTTCTTT. Translated: CASSAFDSLNTEAFF.

The chain recombines TRBV5-8 with TRBJ1-1, with D tentatively TRBD1 (5 bases). This CDR3 has 15 amino acids. The germline V gene encodes CDR1 SGHTS and CDR2 YDEGEE. V was shortened by 2 bases and J by 2 bases, with 13 bases between the two germline ends. DNA of the CDR3: TGTGCCAGCAGCTTTGACAGAAACCTTAACACTGAAGCTTTCTTT. As protein: CASSFDRNLNTEAFF.

This chain connects TRBV29-1 to TRBJ2-1, with D possibly matching TRBD2 (5 bases). From germline, CDR1 is SQVTM and CDR2 ANQGSEA. The CDR3 runs to 12 residues. Deletions cut 4 bases from V and 6 bases from J, with 10 bases between. The DNA for the CDR3 is TGCAGCGTTGCAACTAGGACCAATGAGCAGTTCTTC. Protein: CSVATRTNEQFF.

The rearrangement uses TRBV10-3 and TRBJ2-7, with 9 bases identical to TRBD1. V was pared by 7 bases and J by 5 bases, with 6 bases of the junction left unmatched. Germline assignment: CDR1 ENHRY and CDR2 SYGVKD. CDR3 size: 13 residues. CDR3 region: CAINSDRGDEQYF. The CDR3 nucleotides read TGTGCCATCAATTCGGACAGGGGCGACGAGCAGTACTTC.

This clone was picked up one time. This chain joins TRBV19 and TRBJ2-1; 8 nucleotides agree with TRBD2. The CDR3 has 13 residues. Looked up from germline, CDR1 is LNHDA and CDR2 is SQIVND (reference sequence). V gave up 0 bases and J gave up 11 bases; unmatched junction bases: 3. CDR3 in amino acids: CASSIDRGGKQFF. Here the CDR3 DNA reads TGTGCCAGTAGTATAGACCGCGGGGGGAAGCAGTTCTTC.

This clone was detected a few times. The chain carries TRBV5-1 and TRBJ1-4; D is perhaps TRBD1 (6 bases). Trimming cost V 4 bases and J 4 bases, with 14 bases left between them. The CDR3 is 15 residues long. The germline V gene encodes CDR1 SGHRS and CDR2 YFSETQ. CDR3 coding DNA: TGCGCCAGCAGCCCGACAGGCTATGGTAATGAAAAACTGTTTTTT. Its translation: CASSPTGYGNEKLFF. The full variable domain, in which reference TRBV5-1 and TRBJ1-4 provide the parts outside the CDR3, is KAGVTQTPRYLIKTRGQQVTLSCSPISGHRSVSWYQQTPGQGLQFLFEYFSETQRNKGNFPGRFSGRQFSNSRSEMNVSTLELGDSALYLCASSPTGYGNEKLFFGSGTQLSVL.

The chain has TRBV10-3 and TRBJ2-1; TRBD2 matches at 10 bases. V lost 3 bases, J lost 5 bases, and 10 bases stayed unmatched. This CDR3 has 17 amino acids. From germline, CDR1 is ENHRY and CDR2 SYGVKD. Here the CDR3 DNA reads TGTGCCATCAGTGAATCCCCCCCAGCGGGGGGGGACAATGAGCAGTTCTTC. It yields the protein CAISESPPAGGDNEQFF.

CDR3 loop: CASSLGETGGPYEQYF. Written as DNA, the CDR3 is TGTGCCAGCAGCCTAGGAGAAACAGGGGGCCCCTACGAGCAGTACTTC. The rearrangement joins TRBV7-8 to TRBJ2-7; 9 bases line up with TRBD1. The J segment lost 2 bases and the V segment lost 5 bases, leaving 10 bases of the junction unmatched. Germline V gives CDR1 SGHVS, CDR2 FQNEAQ. The CDR3 consists of 16 residues.

The gene calls are TRBV6-2 or TRBV6-3 and TRBJ2-7, with 8 bases fitting TRBD2. Germline CDR1 is MNHEY and CDR2 is SVGEGT. The CDR3 is 15 amino acids. V was pared by 4 bases and J by 7 bases, with 12 bases of the junction left unmatched. The CDR3, as DNA: TGTGCCAGCAGTTCCGCGGGGGGTAGCCCCAAAGAGCAGTACTTC. Amino acids: CASSSAGGSPKEQYF.

This chain links TRBV5-1 with TRBJ1-1, with TRBD1 matching over 12 bases. The CDR3 spans 15 residues. J was trimmed by 3 bases and V by 6 bases; bases with no gene match: 6. CDR1 and CDR2 (germline): SGHRS, YFSETQ. The CDR3 bases are TGCGCCAGCAAGCAGGGACAGGGGGCATACACTGAAGCTTTCTTT. It codes for CASKQGQGAYTEAFF.

This chain links TRBV19 with TRBJ2-1, with D perhaps TRBD1 (6 bases). Germline-derived CDR1 and CDR2 are LNHDA and SQIVND (reference sequence). The germline V and J ends were trimmed by 8 bases and 0 bases, with 14 bases remaining between them. The CDR3 contains 15 residues. For the CDR3, the DNA is TGTGCCAGTCGTTCAGGGGCCACCTCCTACAATGAGCAGTTCTTC. Translated, it gives CASRSGATSYNEQFF.

The chain has TRBV19 and TRBJ1-2; weak D call: TRBD1 (5 bases). V lost 5 bases and J 10 bases, leaving 14 bases between the germline ends. The CDR3 totals 12 residues. CDR1 and CDR2 from the germline V gene are LNHDA and SQIVND (reference sequence). The CDR3 sequence is CASSVPGLFYTF. CDR3 coding DNA: TGTGCCAGTAGTGTTCCGGGACTGTTCTACACCTTC. The variable domain in full, with the rest retrieved from reference TRBV19 and TRBJ1-2, is DGGITQSPKYLFRKEGQNVTLSCEQNLNHDAMYWYRQDPGQGLRLIYYSQIVNDFQKGDIAEGYSVSREKKESFPLTVTSAQKNPTAFYLCASSVPGLFYTFGSGTRLTVV.

Worth noting for this clone: A junction end diverges from the germline sequence, so it may reflect a read error. This sequence joins TRBV4-1 and TRBJ1-3; TRBD1 agrees at 7 bases. The length of the CDR3 is 15 residues. From germline, CDR1 is MGHRA and CDR2 YSYEKL. CDR3 in DNA: TGCGCCAGCAGCCAGGGACAGTTAACTGGCAACACCATATATTTT. Translation: CASSQGQLTGNTIYF.

The chain carries TRBV10-1 and TRBJ1-2; 9 nucleotides line up with TRBD1. J gave up 5 bases and V 9 bases, and 4 bases lay outside the gene matches. In germline, CDR1 is WNHNN, CDR2 SYGVQD (reference sequence). CDR3 length: 12 amino acids. The CDR3 DNA reads TGCGCCAGTTCGACAGGGGGATATGGCTACACCTTC. Translation gives CASSTGGYGYTF.

CDR3 protein: CASKSGQGNYGYTF. The CDR3 DNA follows: TGTGCCAGCAAATCTGGACAGGGGAACTATGGCTACACCTTC. This sequence joins TRBV6-5 and TRBJ1-2, with TRBD1 matching over 9 bases. CDR3 length equals 14 residues. V lost 7 bases, J lost 2 bases, and 5 bases stayed unmatched. Germline CDR1 MNHEY, CDR2 SVGAGI.

The V and J genes are TRBV10-1 and TRBJ2-5, with 8 bases aligning to TRBD1. The V gene end was trimmed by 6 bases and the J gene end by 4 bases; junction bases not matched to a gene: 7. The CDR3 totals 14 residues. The V gene's germline CDR1 is WNHNN and CDR2 SYGVQD (reference sequence). The CDR3 is CASRGDRGIETQYF. The CDR3 DNA sequence: TGCGCCAGCAGGGGAGACAGGGGCATAGAGACCCAGTACTTC.

The chain carries TRBV6-6 and TRBJ1-5; 7 bases align to TRBD1. CDR3 size: 12 residues. The V gene's germline CDR1 is MNHNY and CDR2 SVGAGI (reference sequence). V gave up 10 bases and J gave up 4 bases; unmatched junction bases: 4. CDR3 sequence reads: CATDRENQPQHF. Here the CDR3 DNA reads TGTGCCACCGACAGGGAGAATCAGCCCCAGCATTTT.

This chain links TRBV7-2 with TRBJ1-6; D is perhaps TRBD1 (6 bases). Trimming cost V 2 bases and J 7 bases, with 12 bases left between them. Germline V lookup: CDR1 SGHTA, CDR2 FQGNSA. CDR3 length: 15 amino acids. In DNA form, the CDR3 reads TGTGCCAGCAGCTTAAACCAGGGGAACAATTCACCCCTCCACTTT. Protein sequence: CASSLNQGNNSPLHF.

The chain couples TRBV9 to TRBJ2-3; 11 bases map to TRBD2. Per germline, CDR1 SGDLS and CDR2 YYNGEE. After removal of 0 bases from V and 9 bases from J, the junction contained 9 bases not matched to a gene. The CDR3 is made up of 16 amino acids. CDR3 amino acids: CASSVGNSGGARTQYF. In nucleotides, the CDR3 is TGTGCCAGCAGCGTAGGGAATAGCGGGGGGGCGCGGACGCAGTATTTT.

The V call is TRBV21-1, the J call TRBJ2-2; TRBD1 is the table's D call, not checked against the DNA. TRBV21-1 is tagged as a pseudogene. The CDR3 is 15 residues long. The CDR3 DNA is TGTGCCAGCAGCATTGGACAGGGGAACACCGGGGAGCTGTTTTTT. Its translation is CASSIGQGNTGELFF.

The rearrangement links TRBV7-2 to TRBJ1-5; possible D gene TRBD1, 5 bases. CDR3 length: 15 amino acids. Trimming cost V 3 bases and J 1 base, with 10 bases left between them. Germline lookup yields CDR1 SGHTA and CDR2 FQGNSA. The DNA of the CDR3 is TGTGCCAGCAGCTTCACGCAGGGAAGCAATCAGCCCCAGCATTTT. Its translation is CASSFTQGSNQPQHF.

This chain links TRBV2 with TRBJ2-3; maybe TRBD1 (6 bases). The CDR3 is 12 residues long. Looked up from germline, CDR1 is SNHLY and CDR2 is FYNNEI. The V gene lost 7 bases and the J gene lost 3 bases, with 8 bases spanning the gap. The CDR3 reads CASNQGTDTQYF. The CDR3 DNA sequence: TGTGCCAGCAACCAGGGGACAGATACGCAGTATTTT.